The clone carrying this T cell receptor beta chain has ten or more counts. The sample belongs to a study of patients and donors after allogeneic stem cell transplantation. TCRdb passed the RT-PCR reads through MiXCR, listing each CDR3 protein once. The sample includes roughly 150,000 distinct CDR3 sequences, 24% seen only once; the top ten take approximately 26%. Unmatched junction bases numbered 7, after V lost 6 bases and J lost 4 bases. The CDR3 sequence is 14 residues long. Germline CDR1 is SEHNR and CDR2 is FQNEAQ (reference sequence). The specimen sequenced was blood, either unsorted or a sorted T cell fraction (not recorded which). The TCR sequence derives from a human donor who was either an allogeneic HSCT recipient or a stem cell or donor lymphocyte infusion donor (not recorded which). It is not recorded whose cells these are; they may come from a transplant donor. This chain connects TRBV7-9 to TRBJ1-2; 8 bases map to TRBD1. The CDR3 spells CASSFGQGIYGYTF. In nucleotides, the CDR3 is TGTGCCAGCAGTTTTGGACAGGGCATCTATGGCTACACCTTC.